This T cell receptor (beta chain) was profiled in a study of chemoradiotherapy in HPV16-positive cancers. Study in general: Functional T-cell assays on a couple of HPV16-positive patients' cells defined candidate HPV-specific clones and common TCR motifs. General observations from the study: HPV-responsive T-cell expansion during chemoradiotherapy was linked to improved recurrence-free survival in HPV16-positive patients. Non-HPV-specific T cells did not expand in tumors during treatment, whereas candidate HPV-specific clones and E7-related motifs did.

Comment on this clone: Its target is not known.

Sequencing used immunoSEQ multiplex PCR; TCRdb keeps in-frame clones, though not all of them. This table has over 7,000 clones, around 80% appearing once. Repertoires were sampled repeatedly during chemoradiotherapy. Germline V CDR1 and CDR2: MNHEY, SVGAGI. This CDR3 contains 13 residues. Trimming took 2 bases from V and 2 from J, leaving 6 bases between them. Sample collection was performed from a patient who underwent chemoradiotherapy. This receptor was obtained from a human donor with HPV-associated anogenital cancer. The V gene is TRBV6-5, the J gene TRBJ1-1; D is ambiguous. CDR3 region: CASSYLGNTEAFF. The CDR3 DNA is TGTGCCAGCAGTTACCTGGGTAACACTGAAGCTTTCTTT.